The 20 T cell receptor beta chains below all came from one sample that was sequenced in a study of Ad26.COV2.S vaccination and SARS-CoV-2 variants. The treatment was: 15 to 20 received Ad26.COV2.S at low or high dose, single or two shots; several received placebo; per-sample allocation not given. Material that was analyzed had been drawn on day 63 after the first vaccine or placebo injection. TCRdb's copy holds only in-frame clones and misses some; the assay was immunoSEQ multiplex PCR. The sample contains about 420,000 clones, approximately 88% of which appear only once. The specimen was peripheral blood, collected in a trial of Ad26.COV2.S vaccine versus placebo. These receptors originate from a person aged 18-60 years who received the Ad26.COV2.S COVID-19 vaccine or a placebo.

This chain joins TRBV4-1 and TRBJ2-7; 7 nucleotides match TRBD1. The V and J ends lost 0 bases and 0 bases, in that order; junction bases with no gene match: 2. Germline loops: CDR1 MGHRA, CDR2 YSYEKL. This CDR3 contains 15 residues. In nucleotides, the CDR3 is TGCGCCAGCAGCCAAGAACAGGGGAGCTCCTACGAGCAGTACTTC. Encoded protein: CASSQEQGSSYEQYF.

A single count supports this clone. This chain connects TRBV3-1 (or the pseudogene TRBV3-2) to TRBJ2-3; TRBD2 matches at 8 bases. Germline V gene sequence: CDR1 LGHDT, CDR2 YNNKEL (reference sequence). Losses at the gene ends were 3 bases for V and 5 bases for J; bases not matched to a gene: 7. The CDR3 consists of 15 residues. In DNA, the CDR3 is TGTGCCAGCAGCCACCGGCGGGGGGCGGGAGATACGCAGTATTTT. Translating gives CASSHRRGAGDTQYF.

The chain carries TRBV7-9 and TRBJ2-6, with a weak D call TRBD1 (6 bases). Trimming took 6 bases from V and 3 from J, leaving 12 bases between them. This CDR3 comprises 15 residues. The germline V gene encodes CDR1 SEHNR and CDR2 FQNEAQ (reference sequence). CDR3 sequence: CASSHRVGGANVLTF. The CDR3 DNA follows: TGTGCCAGCAGTCACAGGGTCGGTGGGGCCAACGTCCTGACTTTC.

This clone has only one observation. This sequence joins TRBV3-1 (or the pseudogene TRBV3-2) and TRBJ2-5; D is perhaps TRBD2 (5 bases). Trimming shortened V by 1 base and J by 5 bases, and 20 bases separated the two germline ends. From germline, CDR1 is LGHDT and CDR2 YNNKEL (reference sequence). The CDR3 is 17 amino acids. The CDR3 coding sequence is TGTGCCAGCAGCCAAGTTAATCTCCCGGGGTTCGAGGAGACCCAGTACTTC. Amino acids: CASSQVNLPGFEETQYF.

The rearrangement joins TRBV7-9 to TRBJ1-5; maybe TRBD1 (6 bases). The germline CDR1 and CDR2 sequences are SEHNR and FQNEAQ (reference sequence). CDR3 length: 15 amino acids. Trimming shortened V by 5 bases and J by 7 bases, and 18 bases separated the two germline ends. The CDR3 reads CASSQMGGAEQPQHF. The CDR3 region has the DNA TGTGCCAGCAGCCAAATGGGGGGGGCCGAACAGCCCCAGCATTTT.

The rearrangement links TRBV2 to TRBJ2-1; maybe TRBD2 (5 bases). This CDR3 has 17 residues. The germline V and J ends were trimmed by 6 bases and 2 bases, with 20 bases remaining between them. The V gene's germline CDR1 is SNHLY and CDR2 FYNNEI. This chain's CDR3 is CASSKKPGIFPYNEQFF. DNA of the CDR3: TGTGCCAGCAGCAAAAAACCGGGAATTTTCCCCTACAATGAGCAGTTCTTC.

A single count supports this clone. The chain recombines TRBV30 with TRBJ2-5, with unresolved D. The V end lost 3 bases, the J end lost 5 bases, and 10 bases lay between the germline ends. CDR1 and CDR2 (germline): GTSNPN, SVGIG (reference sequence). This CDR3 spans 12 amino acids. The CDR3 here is CAWRNGRETQYF. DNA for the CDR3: TGTGCCTGGAGGAATGGTCGGGAGACCCAGTACTTC.

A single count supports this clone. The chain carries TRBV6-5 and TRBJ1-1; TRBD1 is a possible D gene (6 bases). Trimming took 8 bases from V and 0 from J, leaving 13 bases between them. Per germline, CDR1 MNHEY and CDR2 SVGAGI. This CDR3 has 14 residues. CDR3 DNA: TGTGCCAGCGGCGGGGGCAGGTTGAACACTGAAGCTTTCTTT. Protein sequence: CASGGGRLNTEAFF.

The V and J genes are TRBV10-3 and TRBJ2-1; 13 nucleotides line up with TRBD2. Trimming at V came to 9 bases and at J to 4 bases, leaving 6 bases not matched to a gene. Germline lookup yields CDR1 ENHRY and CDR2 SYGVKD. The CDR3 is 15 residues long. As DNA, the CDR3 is TGTGCCATTCAAGTACTAGCGGGGGGGTACAATGAGCAGTTCTTC. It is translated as CAIQVLAGGYNEQFF.

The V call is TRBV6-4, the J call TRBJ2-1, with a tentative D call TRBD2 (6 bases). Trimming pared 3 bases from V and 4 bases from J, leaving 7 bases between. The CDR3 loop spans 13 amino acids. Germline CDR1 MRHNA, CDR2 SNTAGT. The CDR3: CASSEGGYNEQFF. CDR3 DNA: TGTGCCAGCAGTGAGGGGGGATACAATGAGCAGTTCTTC.

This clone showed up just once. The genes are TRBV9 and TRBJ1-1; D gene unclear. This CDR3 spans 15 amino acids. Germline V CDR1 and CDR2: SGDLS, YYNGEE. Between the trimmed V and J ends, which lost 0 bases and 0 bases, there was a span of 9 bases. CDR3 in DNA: TGTGCCAGCAGCGTAGCGCCAGAAATGAACACTGAAGCTTTCTTT. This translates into CASSVAPEMNTEAFF.

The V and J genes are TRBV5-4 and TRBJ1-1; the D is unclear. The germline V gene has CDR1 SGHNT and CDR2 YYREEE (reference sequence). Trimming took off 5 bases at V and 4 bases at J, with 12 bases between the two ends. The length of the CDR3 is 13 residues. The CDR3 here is CASSLRPGTEAFF. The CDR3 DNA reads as TGTGCCAGCAGTTTACGGCCGGGCACTGAAGCTTTCTTT. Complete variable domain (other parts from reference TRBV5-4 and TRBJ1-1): ETGVTQSPTHLIKTRGQQVTLRCSSQSGHNTVSWYQQALGQGPQFIFQYYREEENGRGNFPPRFSGLQFPNYSSELNVNALELDDSALYLCASSLRPGTEAFFGQGTRLTVV.

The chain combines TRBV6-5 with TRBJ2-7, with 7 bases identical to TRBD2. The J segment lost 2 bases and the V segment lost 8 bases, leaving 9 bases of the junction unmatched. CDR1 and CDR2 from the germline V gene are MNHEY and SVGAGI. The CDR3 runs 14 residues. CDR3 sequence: CASAPGTTAYEQYF. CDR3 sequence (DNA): TGTGCCAGCGCCCCCGGGACTACCGCCTACGAGCAGTACTTC.

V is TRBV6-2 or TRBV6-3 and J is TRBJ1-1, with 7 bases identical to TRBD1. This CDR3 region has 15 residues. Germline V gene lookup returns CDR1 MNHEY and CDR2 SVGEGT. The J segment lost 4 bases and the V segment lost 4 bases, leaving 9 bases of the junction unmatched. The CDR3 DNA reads TGTGCCAGCAGTTCCTGGACAGGCCGGGGCACTGAAGCTTTCTTT. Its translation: CASSSWTGRGTEAFF.

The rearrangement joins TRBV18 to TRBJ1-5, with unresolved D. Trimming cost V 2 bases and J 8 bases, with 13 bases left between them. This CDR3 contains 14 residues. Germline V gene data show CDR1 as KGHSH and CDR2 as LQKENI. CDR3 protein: CASSPAGLKEPQHF. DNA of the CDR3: TGTGCCAGCTCACCAGCAGGTCTTAAAGAGCCCCAGCATTTT.

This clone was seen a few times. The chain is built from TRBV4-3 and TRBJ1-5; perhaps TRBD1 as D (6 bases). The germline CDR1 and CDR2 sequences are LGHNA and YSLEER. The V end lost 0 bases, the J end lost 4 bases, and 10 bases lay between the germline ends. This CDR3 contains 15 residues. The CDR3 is CASSQDRGRNQPQHF. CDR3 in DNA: TGCGCCAGCAGCCAAGACAGGGGAAGAAATCAGCCCCAGCATTTT.

CDR3 amino acids: CASRVAGVRTEAFF. In DNA, the CDR3 is TGTGCCAGCAGAGTAGCGGGGGTTCGGACTGAAGCTTTCTTT. The rearrangement uses TRBV7-2 and TRBJ1-1; TRBD1 might be the D (5 bases). The V end lost 6 bases, the J end lost 5 bases, and 16 bases lay between the germline ends. Germline V lookup: CDR1 SGHTA, CDR2 FQGNSA. The CDR3 spans 14 residues.

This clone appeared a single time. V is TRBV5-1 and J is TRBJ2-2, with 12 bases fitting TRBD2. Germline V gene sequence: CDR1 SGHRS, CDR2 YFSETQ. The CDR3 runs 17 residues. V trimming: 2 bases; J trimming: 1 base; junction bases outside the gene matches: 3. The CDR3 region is CASSFLAGGLNTGELFF. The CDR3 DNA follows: TGCGCCAGCAGCTTTCTAGCGGGGGGGCTGAACACCGGGGAGCTGTTTTTT.

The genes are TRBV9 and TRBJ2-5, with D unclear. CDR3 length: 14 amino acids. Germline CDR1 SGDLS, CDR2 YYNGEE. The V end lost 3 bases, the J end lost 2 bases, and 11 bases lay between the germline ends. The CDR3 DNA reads TGTGCCAGCAGCGCCACCTCACTACAAGAGACCCAGTACTTC. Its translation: CASSATSLQETQYF.

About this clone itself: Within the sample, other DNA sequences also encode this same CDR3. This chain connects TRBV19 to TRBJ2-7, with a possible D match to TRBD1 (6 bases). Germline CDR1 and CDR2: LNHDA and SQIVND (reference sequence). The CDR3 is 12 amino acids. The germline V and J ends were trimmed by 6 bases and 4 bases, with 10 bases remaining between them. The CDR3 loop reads CASSPQGYEQYF. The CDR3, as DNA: TGTGCCAGTAGCCCGCAGGGGTACGAGCAGTACTTC.